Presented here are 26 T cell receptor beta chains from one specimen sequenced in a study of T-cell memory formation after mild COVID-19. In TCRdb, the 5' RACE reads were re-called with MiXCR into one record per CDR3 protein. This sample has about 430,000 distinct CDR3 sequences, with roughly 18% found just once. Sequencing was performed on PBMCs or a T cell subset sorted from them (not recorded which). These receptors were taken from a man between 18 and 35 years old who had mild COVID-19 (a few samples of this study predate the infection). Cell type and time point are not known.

In DNA, the CDR3 is TGCGCCAGCAGCTTCCTAGGGACGGCACAAGAGACCCAGTACTTC. It is translated as CASSFLGTAQETQYF. The V gene is TRBV5-1, the J gene TRBJ2-5; D may correspond to TRBD1 or TRBD2 (5 bases each). V was pared by 2 bases and J by 2 bases, with 13 bases between. In germline, CDR1 is SGHRS, CDR2 YFSETQ. There are 15 residues in the CDR3.

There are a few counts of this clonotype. This chain's CDR3 is CATSRSGTNYGYTF. CDR3 bases: TGTGCCACCAGCAGAAGCGGGACCAACTATGGCTACACCTTC. The gene calls are TRBV15 and TRBJ1-2, with a possible D match to TRBD1 (5 bases). The V gene lost 2 bases and the J gene lost 2 bases, with 9 bases spanning the gap. Germline V gene data show CDR1 as LNHNV and CDR2 as YYDKDF (reference sequence). The CDR3 is made up of 14 amino acids.

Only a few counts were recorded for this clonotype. As DNA, the CDR3 is TGTGCCAGCAATTATCGAGGGGGAAATGGCTACACCTTC. Its protein is CASNYRGGNGYTF. The rearrangement links TRBV6-6 to TRBJ1-2; D is perhaps TRBD1 (6 bases). The V end lost 7 bases, the J end lost 6 bases, and 15 bases lay between the germline ends. CDR3 size: 13 residues. The germline V gene encodes CDR1 MNHNY and CDR2 SVGAGI (reference sequence).

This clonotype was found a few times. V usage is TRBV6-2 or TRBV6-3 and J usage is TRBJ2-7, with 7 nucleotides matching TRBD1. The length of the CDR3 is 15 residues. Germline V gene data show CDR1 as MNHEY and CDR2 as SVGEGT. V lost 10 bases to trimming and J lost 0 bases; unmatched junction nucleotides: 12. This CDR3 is CATCRGGQNSYEQYF. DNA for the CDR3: TGTGCCACATGCCGAGGGGGACAGAACTCCTACGAGCAGTACTTC.

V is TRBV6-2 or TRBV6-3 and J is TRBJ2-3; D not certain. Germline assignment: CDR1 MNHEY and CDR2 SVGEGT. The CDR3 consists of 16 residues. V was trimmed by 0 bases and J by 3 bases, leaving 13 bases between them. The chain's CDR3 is CASSYSLGLTTDTQYF. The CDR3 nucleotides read TGTGCCAGCAGTTACTCGCTGGGATTGACGACAGATACGCAGTATTTT.

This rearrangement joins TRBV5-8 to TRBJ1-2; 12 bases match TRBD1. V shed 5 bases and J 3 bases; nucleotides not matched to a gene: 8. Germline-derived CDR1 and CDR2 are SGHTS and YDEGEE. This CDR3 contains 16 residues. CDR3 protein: CASRPGTGGFDYGYTF. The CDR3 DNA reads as TGTGCCAGCAGACCCGGGACAGGGGGCTTTGACTATGGCTACACCTTC.

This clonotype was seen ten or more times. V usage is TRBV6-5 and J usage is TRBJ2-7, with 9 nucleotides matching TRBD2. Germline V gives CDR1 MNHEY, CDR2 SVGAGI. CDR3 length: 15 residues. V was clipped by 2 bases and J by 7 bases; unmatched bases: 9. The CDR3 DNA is TGTGCCAGCAGTTACAAGGCGGGGGGGCTTGGGGAGCAGTACGTC. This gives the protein CASSYKAGGLGEQYV.

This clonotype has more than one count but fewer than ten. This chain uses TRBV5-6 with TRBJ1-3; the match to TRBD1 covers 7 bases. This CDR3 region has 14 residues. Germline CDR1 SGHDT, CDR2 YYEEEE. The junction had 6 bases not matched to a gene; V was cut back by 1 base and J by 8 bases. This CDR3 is CASSLSRGPDTIYF. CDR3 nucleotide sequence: TGTGCCAGCAGCTTGAGTAGGGGGCCTGACACCATATATTTT.

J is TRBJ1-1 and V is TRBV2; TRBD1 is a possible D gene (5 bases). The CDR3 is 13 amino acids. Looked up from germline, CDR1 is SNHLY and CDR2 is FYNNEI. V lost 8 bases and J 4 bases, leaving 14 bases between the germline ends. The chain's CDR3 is CASGGQGGTEAFF. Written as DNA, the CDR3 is TGTGCCAGCGGAGGGCAGGGAGGCACTGAAGCTTTCTTT.

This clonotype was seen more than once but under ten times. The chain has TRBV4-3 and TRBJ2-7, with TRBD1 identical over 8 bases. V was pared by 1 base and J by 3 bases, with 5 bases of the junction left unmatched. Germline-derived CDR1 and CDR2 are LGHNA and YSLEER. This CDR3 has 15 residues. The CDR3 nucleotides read TGCGCCAGCAGCCAAGGACAGGGGACCCTCTACGAGCAGTACTTC. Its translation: CASSQGQGTLYEQYF.

This chain's CDR3 is CASREVPVRGNSPLHF. As DNA, the CDR3 is TGTGCCAGCAGAGAGGTCCCGGTCCGGGGGAATTCACCCCTCCACTTT. The chain carries TRBV7-2 and TRBJ1-6, with D perhaps TRBD1 (5 bases). Germline values: CDR1 SGHTA, CDR2 FQGNSA. The CDR3 covers 16 residues. Trimming removed 6 bases from V and 7 bases from J, with 19 bases in between.

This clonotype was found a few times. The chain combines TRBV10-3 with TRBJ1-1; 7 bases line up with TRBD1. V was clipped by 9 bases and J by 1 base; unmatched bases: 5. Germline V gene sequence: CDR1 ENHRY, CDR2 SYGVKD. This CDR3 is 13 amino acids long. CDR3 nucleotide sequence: TGTGCCATGAGAGGGACAGAGAACACTGAAGCTTTCTTT. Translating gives CAMRGTENTEAFF.

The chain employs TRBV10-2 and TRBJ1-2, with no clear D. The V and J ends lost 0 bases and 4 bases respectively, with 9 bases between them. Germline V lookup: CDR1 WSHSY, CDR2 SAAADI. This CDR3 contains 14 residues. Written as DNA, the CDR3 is TGCGCCAGCAGTGAGTCGACACCGAGCTATGGCTACACCTTC. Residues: CASSESTPSYGYTF.

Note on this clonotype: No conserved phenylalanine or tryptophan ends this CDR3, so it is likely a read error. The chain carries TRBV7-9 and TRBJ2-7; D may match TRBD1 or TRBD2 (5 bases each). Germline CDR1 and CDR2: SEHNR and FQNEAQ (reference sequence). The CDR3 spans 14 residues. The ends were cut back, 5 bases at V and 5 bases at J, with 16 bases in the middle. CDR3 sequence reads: CASSANGGSHEQYA. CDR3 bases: TGTGCCAGCAGCGCAAATGGGGGTTCCCACGAGCAGTACGCC.

CDR3 nucleotide sequence: TGTGCCAGCAGTAAAGTTGTGACAGGAGACTATGGCTACACCTTC. Its protein product is CASSKVVTGDYGYTF. This sequence joins TRBV7-2 and TRBJ1-2; possible D gene TRBD1, 6 bases. V was shortened by 6 bases and J by 3 bases, with 17 bases between the two germline ends. Germline lookup yields CDR1 SGHTA and CDR2 FQGNSA. This CDR3 has 15 amino acids.

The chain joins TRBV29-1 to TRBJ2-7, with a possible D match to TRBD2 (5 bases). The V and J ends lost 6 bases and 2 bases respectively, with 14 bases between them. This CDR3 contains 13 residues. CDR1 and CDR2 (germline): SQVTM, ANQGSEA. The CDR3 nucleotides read TGCAGCGTCGCGAGGGCAGTAGCCTACGAGCAGTACTTC. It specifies CSVARAVAYEQYF.

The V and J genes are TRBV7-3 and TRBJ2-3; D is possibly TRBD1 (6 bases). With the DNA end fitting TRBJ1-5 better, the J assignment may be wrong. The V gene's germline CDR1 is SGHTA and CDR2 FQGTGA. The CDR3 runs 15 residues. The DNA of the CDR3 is TGTGCCAGCAGTTCCTCAAGATCAGGGGTAGATACGCAGCATTTT. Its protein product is CASSSSRSGVDTQHF.

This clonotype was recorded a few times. In DNA, the CDR3 is TGTGCCACCAGTGATCCCGGCGCAGGGGACGGCACTGAAGCTTTCTTT. Protein product: CATSDPGAGDGTEAFF. This chain uses TRBV24-1 with TRBJ1-1; D may be TRBD1 (6 bases). Trimming took 3 bases from V and 4 from J, leaving 17 bases between them. Germline V gene data show CDR1 as KGHDR and CDR2 as SFDVKD. This CDR3 comprises 16 residues.

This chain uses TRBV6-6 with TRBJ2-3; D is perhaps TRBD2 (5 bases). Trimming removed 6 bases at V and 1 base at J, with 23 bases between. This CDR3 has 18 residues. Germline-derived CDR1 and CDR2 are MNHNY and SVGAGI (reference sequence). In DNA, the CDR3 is TGTGCCAGCAGCGCTTCCCTCAAGCCAGCGGTTGGCACAGATACGCAGTATTTT. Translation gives CASSASLKPAVGTDTQYF.

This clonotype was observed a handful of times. CDR3: CASSPYILTGMMGTEAFF. For the CDR3, the DNA is TGTGCCAGCTCACCATACATTCTAACCGGGATGATGGGCACTGAAGCTTTCTTT. The chain joins TRBV18 to TRBJ1-1, with D uncertain. The length of the CDR3 is 18 residues. V lost 2 bases, J lost 4 bases, and 23 bases lay in between. Germline-derived CDR1 and CDR2 are KGHSH and LQKENI.

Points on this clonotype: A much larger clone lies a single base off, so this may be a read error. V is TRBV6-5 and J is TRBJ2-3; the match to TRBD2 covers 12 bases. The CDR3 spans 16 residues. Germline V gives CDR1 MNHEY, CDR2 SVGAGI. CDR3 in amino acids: CASSELAGGNTDTKYF. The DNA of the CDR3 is TGTGCCAGCAGCGAACTAGCGGGGGGAAACACAGATACGAAGTATTTT.

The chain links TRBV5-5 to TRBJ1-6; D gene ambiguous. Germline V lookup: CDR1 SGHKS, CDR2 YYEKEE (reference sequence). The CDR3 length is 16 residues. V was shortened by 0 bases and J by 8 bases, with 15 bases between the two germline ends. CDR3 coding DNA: TGTGCCAGCAGCTTGGGGCCCTCAGCCGGTGATTCACCCCTCCACTTT. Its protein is CASSLGPSAGDSPLHF. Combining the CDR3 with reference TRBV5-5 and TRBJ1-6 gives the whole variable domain DAGVTQSPTHLIKTRGQQVTLRCSPISGHKSVSWYQQVLGQGPQFIFQYYEKEERGRGNFPDRFSARQFPNYSSELNVNALLLGDSALYLCASSLGPSAGDSPLHFGNGTRLTVT.

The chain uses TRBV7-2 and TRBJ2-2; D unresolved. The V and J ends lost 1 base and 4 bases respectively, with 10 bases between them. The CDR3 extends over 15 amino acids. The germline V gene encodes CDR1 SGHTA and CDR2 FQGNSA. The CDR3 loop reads CASSLGARGTGELFF. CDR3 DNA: TGTGCCAGCAGCTTAGGGGCCCGCGGCACCGGGGAGCTGTTTTTT.

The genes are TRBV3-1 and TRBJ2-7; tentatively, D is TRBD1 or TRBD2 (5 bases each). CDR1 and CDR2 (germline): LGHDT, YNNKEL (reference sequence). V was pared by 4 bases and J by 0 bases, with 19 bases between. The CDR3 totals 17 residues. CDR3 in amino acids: CASSPRPGTLHSYEQYF. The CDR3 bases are TGTGCCAGCAGCCCCCGACCCGGGACCCTCCACTCCTACGAGCAGTACTTC.

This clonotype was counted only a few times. The CDR3 loop reads CASRTHGTLEKLFF. The DNA for the CDR3 is TGTGCCAGCAGGACACACGGGACACTCGAAAAACTGTTTTTT. The chain uses TRBV27 and TRBJ1-4, with TRBD1 as a possible D gene (6 bases). From germline, CDR1 is MNHEY and CDR2 SMNVEV (reference sequence). Trimming took 6 bases from V and 8 from J, leaving 16 bases between them. There are 14 residues in the CDR3.

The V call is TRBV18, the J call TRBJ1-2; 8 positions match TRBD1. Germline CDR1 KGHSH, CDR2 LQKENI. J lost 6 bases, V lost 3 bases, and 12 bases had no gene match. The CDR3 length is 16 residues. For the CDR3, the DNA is TGTGCCAGCTCACCCTCGACAGGGGCAGGTTTGGATGGCTACACCTTC. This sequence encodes CASSPSTGAGLDGYTF.